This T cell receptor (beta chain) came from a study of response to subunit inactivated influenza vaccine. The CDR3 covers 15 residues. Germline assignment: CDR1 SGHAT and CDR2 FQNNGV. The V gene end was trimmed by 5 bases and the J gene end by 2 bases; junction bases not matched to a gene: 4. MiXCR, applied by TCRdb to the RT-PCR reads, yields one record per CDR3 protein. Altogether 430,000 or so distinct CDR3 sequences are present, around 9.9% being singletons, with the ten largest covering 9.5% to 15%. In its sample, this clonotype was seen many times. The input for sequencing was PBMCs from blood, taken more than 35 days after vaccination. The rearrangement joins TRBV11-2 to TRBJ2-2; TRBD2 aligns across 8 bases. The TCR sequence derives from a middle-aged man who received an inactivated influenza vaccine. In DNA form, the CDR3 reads TGTGCCAGCAGCGTAGGACTAGCCAACACCGGGGAGCTGTTTTTT. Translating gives CASSVGLANTGELFF.